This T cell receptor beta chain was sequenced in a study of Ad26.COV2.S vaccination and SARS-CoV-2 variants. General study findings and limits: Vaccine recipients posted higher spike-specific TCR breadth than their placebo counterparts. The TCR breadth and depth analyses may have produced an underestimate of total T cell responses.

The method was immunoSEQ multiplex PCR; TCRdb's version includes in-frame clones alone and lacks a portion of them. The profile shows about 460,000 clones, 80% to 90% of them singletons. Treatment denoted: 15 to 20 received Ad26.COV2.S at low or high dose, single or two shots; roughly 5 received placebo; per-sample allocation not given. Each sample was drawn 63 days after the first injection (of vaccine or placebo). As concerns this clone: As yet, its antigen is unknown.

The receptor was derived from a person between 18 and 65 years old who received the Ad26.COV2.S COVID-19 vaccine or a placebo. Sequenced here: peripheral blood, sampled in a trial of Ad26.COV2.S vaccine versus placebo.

For the CDR3, the DNA is TGTGCCAGCACCCTCACAGGGGCCAATTCACCCCTCCACTTT. Residues: CASTLTGANSPLHF. The chain uses TRBV27 and TRBJ1-6, with 7 bases fitting TRBD1. Germline CDR1 is MNHEY and CDR2 is SMNVEV (reference sequence). The J segment lost 7 bases and the V segment lost 7 bases, leaving 7 bases of the junction unmatched. The CDR3 contains 14 residues.